The rows below give T cell receptor beta chains drawn from one sample of a study of regulatory T cells in long-lasting Graves disease. TCRdb analysed the multiplex PCR reads with MiXCR anew, one entry per CDR3 protein. The data show approximately 490,000 distinct CDR3 sequences, roughly 17% seen once. The same sample was also used in a study of T cells in Graves' hyperthyroidism and ophthalmopathy.

The source material was peripheral blood mononuclear cells (PBMCs), sampled at new diagnosis, from a patient treated with antithyroid drugs. The receptors originated from a man between 35 and 55 years old with Graves disease. Each CDR3 is given with its conserved first and last residue. Fields, in order: D gene, J gene, V gene, clone size, CDR3 DNA, CDR3 protein. A D gene is named only where the DNA matches it firmly. Size is omitted from some rows. Given values are once, few, many or a class for expanded clones.

>-|TRBJ1-5|TRBV28|few
TGTGCCAGCAGTCCCGGGCCCCATCAGCCCCAGCATTTT
CASSPGPHQPQHF
>TRBD2|TRBJ2-1|TRBV28|many
TGTGCCAGCAGTGATTCTGCTAGCGGGCAATACAATGAGCAGTTCTTC
CASSDSASGQYNEQFF
>-|TRBJ2-1|TRBV29-1|few
TGCAGCGTTGAAGGCGGGGGCTATGAGCAGTTCTTC
CSVEGGGYEQFF
>-|TRBJ2-1|TRBV12-3/TRBV12-4|-
TGTGCCAGCAGTATCCGGGACGACCGCTACTTC
CASSIRDDRYF
>-|TRBJ2-2|TRBV6-1|-
TGTGCCAGCAGACCTACAGGGACGAGTGGCGGGGAGCTGTTTTTT
CASRPTGTSGGELFF
>-|TRBJ2-3|TRBV29-1|many
TGCAGCGTCGGAGGGGTGGCGCAGTATTTT
CSVGGVAQYF
>-|TRBJ2-5|TRBV5-1|-
TGCGCCAGCAGCTTTGGGCTACTGCAAGAGACCCAGTACTTC
CASSFGLLQETQYF
>TRBD1|TRBJ1-1|TRBV19|-
TGTGCCAGTAGTAGGACAGGGGGCCACACTGAAGCTTTCTTT
CASSRTGGHTEAFF
>-|TRBJ2-7|TRBV7-2|many
TGTGCCAGCAGCTCTAGGCTTGGGGGTTACGAGCAGTACTTC
CASSSRLGGYEQYF
>-|TRBJ2-7|TRBV18|-
TGTGCCAGCTCACCAAACGGACCCCCCACCGGGACGAGCTCCTACGAGCAGTACTTC
CASSPNGPPTGTSSYEQYF
>TRBD1|TRBJ1-1|TRBV5-1|many
TGCGCCAGCAGCCCAAGACAGGGACGGCGCACTGAAGCTTTCTTT
CASSPRQGRRTEAFF
>-|TRBJ1-4|TRBV7-9|many
TGTGCCAGCAGTCTTGGGACGAGCGAAAAACTGTTTTTT
CASSLGTSEKLFF
>TRBD2|TRBJ2-5|TRBV7-9|many
TGTGCCAGCAGCCCCGGGACTAGCGGGATGAAAGAGACCCAGTACTTC
CASSPGTSGMKETQYF
>-|TRBJ2-1|TRBV6-2/TRBV6-3|many
TGTGCCAGCAAGTCGACAGATACCTACAATGAGCAGTTCTTC
CASKSTDTYNEQFF
>-|TRBJ1-1|TRBV10-1|many
TGCGCCAGCGATCACAGGGAGAGATGGACTGAAGCTTTCTTT
CASDHRERWTEAFF
>-|TRBJ1-2|TRBV25-1|few
TGTGCCAGCTCCGCGAACGGCTACTATGGCTACACCTTC
CASSANGYYGYTF
>TRBD1|TRBJ2-3|TRBV30|many
TGTGCCTGTCGGGACAGTCGCACAGATACGCAGTATTTT
CACRDSRTDTQYF
>TRBD2|TRBJ2-5|TRBV20-1|-
TGCAGTGCTTCCACCGGGACTACTCAAGAGACCCAGTACTTC
CSASTGTTQETQYF
>TRBD2|TRBJ2-3|TRBV28|-
TGTGCCAGCAGTTTGACTAGCGGGAGTGGGCACGATACGCAGTATTTT
CASSLTSGSGHDTQYF
>-|TRBJ2-1|TRBV19|few
TGTGCCAGTAATCTAGCTCATAGCTCCTACAATGAGCAGTTCTTC
CASNLAHSSYNEQFF
>TRBD1|TRBJ1-1|TRBV28|many
TGTGCCAGCAGTTTAGACAGGGCTAACACTGAAGCTTTCTTT
CASSLDRANTEAFF
>TRBD2|TRBJ2-1|TRBV20-1|many
TGCAGTGCTCAAAAGCGGGGGGGTTACAATGAGCAGTTCTTC
CSAQKRGGYNEQFF
>-|TRBJ2-7|TRBV3-1|few
TGTGCCAGCAGCCAAAGTTCCGGGTCCTACGAGCAGTACTTC
CASSQSSGSYEQYF
>-|TRBJ2-2|TRBV30|few
TGTGCCTGGAGTGTACGTGCAGTCACCGGGGAGCTGTTTTTT
CAWSVRAVTGELFF
>-|TRBJ2-7|TRBV28|many
TGTGCCAGCAGTTTGGGGTCCCTTTACGAGCAGTACTTC
CASSLGSLYEQYF
>-|TRBJ1-1|TRBV7-2|-
TGTGCCAGCATCATGGGTGTCTTCGGGACTGAAGCTTTCTTT
CASIMGVFGTEAFF
>-|TRBJ2-7|TRBV13|-
TGTGCCAGCAGTGTTGGGGAAAACGAGCAGTACTTC
CASSVGENEQYF
>TRBD2|TRBJ2-1|TRBV24-1|-
TGTGCCACCAGTGACCTAAAACTAGCGGACCGGAATGAGCAGTTCTTC
CATSDLKLADRNEQFF
>TRBD1|TRBJ2-7|TRBV20-1|few
TGCAGTGCTCTCCGGCGGCAGGGGGCCTACGAGCAGTACTTC
CSALRRQGAYEQYF
>-|TRBJ2-7|TRBV20-1|many
TGCAGTGCTAGAGACGGCTTCGTGAGGGCCTACGAGCAGTACTTC
CSARDGFVRAYEQYF
>TRBD1|TRBJ1-1|TRBV4-1|-
TGCGCCAGCAGCCAAGGGACAGGGTTAACTGAAGCTTTCTTT
CASSQGTGLTEAFF
>-|TRBJ2-1|TRBV12-3/TRBV12-4|many
TGTGCCAGCAGTTTTGACCTCCCGCCTGTCGGTGAGCAGTTCTTC
CASSFDLPPVGEQFF
>-|TRBJ2-7|TRBV12-3/TRBV12-4|few
TGTGCCAGCAGTTATCTCCGGAAGGACTCCTACGAGCAGTACTTC
CASSYLRKDSYEQYF
>TRBD2|TRBJ2-7|TRBV5-1|-
TGCGCCAGCAGCTTGGAGCTAGCGGGAGACGGGTTTTACGAGCAGTACTTC
CASSLELAGDGFYEQYF
>-|TRBJ2-3|TRBV12-3/TRBV12-4|few
TGTGCCAGCACCTTTTTAGATACGCAGTATTTT
CASTFLDTQYF
>-|TRBJ2-5|TRBV20-1|many
TGCAGTGCGCAGACAGTGTCTGGAGAGACCCAGTACTTC
CSAQTVSGETQYF
>-|TRBJ2-1|TRBV7-8|-
TGTGCCAGCAGCTTAACTGGGTTAGGGGAGCAGTTCTTC
CASSLTGLGEQFF
>TRBD2|TRBJ2-7|TRBV27|many
TGTGCCAGCAGTCCCACAACTAGCGGGGAGGGCGAGCAGTACTTC
CASSPTTSGEGEQYF
>-|TRBJ2-5|TRBV28|-
TGTGCCAGCAGTCCTCCAGGGGGGGAGTACCAAGAGACCCAGTACTTC
CASSPPGGEYQETQYF
>TRBD1|TRBJ1-2|TRBV20-1|-
TGCAGTGCTCGACAGGGTGGTAACTATGGCTACACCTTC
CSARQGGNYGYTF
>TRBD1|TRBJ2-5|TRBV20-1|many
TGCAGTGCTAGCGGGACAGTCCAAGAGACCCAGTACTTC
CSASGTVQETQYF
>-|TRBJ2-7|TRBV20-1|few
TGCAGTGCTTCCGGGACGGGGTACTACGAGCAGTACTTC
CSASGTGYYEQYF
>TRBD2|TRBJ2-1|TRBV12-3/TRBV12-4|many
TGTGCCAGCAGTGGGGCGGGAGGCATCTCCTACAATGAGCAGTTCTTC
CASSGAGGISYNEQFF
>-|TRBJ2-5|TRBV9|many
TGTGCCAGCAGCCCCCGGGCCGGACGGGAGACCCAGTACTTC
CASSPRAGRETQYF
>-|TRBJ2-1|TRBV20-1|many
TGCAGTGCTAGAGTAATAGTCCTTGAGCAGTTCTTC
CSARVIVLEQFF
>-|TRBJ1-5|TRBV2|many
TGTGCCAGCAATTCCCGGGGGGCTCAGCCCCAGCATTTT
CASNSRGAQPQHF
>-|TRBJ2-1|TRBV6-5|-
TGTGCCAGCAGTTACTCGCAGGGTCCCTACAATGAGCAGTTCTTC
CASSYSQGPYNEQFF
>TRBD1|TRBJ1-2|TRBV20-1|few
TGCAGTGCTAGAAGGGACAGGGAGGATGGCTACACCTTC
CSARRDREDGYTF
>-|TRBJ1-6|TRBV15|-
TGTGCCACCAGCAGAGATCCACGGTATAATTCACCCCTCCACTTT
CATSRDPRYNSPLHF
>-|TRBJ2-7|TRBV7-9|few
TGTGCCAGCAGCTTAGCTCAGGGGCGCCTCTCCTACGAGCAGTACTTC
CASSLAQGRLSYEQYF
>-|TRBJ1-6|TRBV20-1|many
TGCAGTGCTAGAGAGCACGGAGGATCACCCCTCCACTTT
CSAREHGGSPLHF
>-|TRBJ2-2|TRBV5-1|-
TGCGCCAGCAGCTTGGCCGGGCACGGGACCGGGGAGCTGTTTTTT
CASSLAGHGTGELFF
>TRBD2|TRBJ2-3|TRBV25-1|-
TGTGCCAGCAGTGAAGTCGGGAGGGCCGCAGATACGCAGTATTTT
CASSEVGRAADTQYF
>-|TRBJ2-4|TRBV28|-
TGTGCCACTGGAGGAAACATTCAGTACTTC
CATGGNIQYF
>-|TRBJ2-1|TRBV2|few
TGTGCCAGCAGTGAAAGGGTACGCCGCGGAGGGATTTCTCGGAATGAGCAGTTCTTC
CASSERVRRGGISRNEQFF
>-|TRBJ2-1|TRBV27|many
TGTGCCAGCAGTCAAAACCCCAGGCCCTACAATGAGCAGTTCTTC
CASSQNPRPYNEQFF
>TRBD2|TRBJ2-7|TRBV7-3|few
TGTGCCAGCAGCTCACCTTGGACTAGACCTTCCTACGAGCAGTACTTC
CASSSPWTRPSYEQYF
>-|TRBJ1-5|TRBV7-8|many
TGTGCCAGCAGCTTAGAGGTTAGCAATCAGCCCCAGCATTTT
CASSLEVSNQPQHF
>-|TRBJ2-7|TRBV2|many
TGTGCCAGCAGCTTCAGGGGTTTCTTCGAGCAGTACTTC
CASSFRGFFEQYF